This TCR beta chain was identified in a study of blood T cell repertoires in COVID-19. Study-level information: T cells, B-cell-depleted T cells, or PBMCs supplied cDNA or gDNA.

This clone was observed a single time. Germline loops: CDR1 SEHNR, CDR2 FQNEAQ (reference sequence). The V gene lost 4 bases and the J gene lost 4 bases, with 16 bases spanning the gap. The CDR3 has 15 residues. Per the authors' pipeline: Reference gene primer amplification in the assay estimated nucleated cell counts. This table comes from immunoSEQ multiplex PCR, and its TCRdb copy is limited to in-frame clones, with some not included. Clonal size and the V and J genes are those of that table, whereas D and trimming came from the DNA. The sample records about 310,000 clones, 90% being singletons. Patients at the Seattle site were enrolled during active infection and followed longitudinally.

The V and J genes are TRBV7-9 and TRBJ2-5, with D perhaps matching TRBD1 (7 bases). The clonotype was recovered from a woman aged 40 to 49 with COVID-19, enrolled during active disease. What was sequenced was peripheral blood. The CDR3 loop is CASSSSGGLGETQYF. The CDR3 DNA follows: TGTGCCAGCAGCTCTTCAGGGGGGCTAGGAGAGACCCAGTACTTC.